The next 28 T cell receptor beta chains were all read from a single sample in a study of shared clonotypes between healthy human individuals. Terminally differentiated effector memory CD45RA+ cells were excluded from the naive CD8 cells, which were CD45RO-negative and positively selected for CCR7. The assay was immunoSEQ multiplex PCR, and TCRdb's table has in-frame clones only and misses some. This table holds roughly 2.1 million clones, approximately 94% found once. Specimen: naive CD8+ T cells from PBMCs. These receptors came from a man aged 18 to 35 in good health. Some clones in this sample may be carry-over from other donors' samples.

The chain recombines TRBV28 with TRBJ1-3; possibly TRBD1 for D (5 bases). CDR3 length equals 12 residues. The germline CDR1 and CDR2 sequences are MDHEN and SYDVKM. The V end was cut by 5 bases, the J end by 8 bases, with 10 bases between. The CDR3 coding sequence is TGTGCCAGCAGTCCGGGGCGAGACACCATATATTTT. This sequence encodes CASSPGRDTIYF.

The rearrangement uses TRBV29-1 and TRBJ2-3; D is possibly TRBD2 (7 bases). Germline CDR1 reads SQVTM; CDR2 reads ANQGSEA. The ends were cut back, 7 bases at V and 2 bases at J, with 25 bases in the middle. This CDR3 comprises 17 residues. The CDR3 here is CSARGAGARRYTDTQYF. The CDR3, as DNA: TGCAGCGCTAGAGGGGCGGGGGCTCGTCGTTACACAGATACGCAGTATTTT.

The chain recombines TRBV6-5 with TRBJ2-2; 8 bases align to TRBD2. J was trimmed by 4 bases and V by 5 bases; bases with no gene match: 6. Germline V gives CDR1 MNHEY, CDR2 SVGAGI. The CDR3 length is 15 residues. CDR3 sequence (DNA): TGTGCCAGCAGTGCCAGCGGGAGTGGCACCGGGGAGCTGTTTTTT. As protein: CASSASGSGTGELFF.

The CDR3 loop is CAWKGTYLDEQYF. In DNA form, the CDR3 reads TGTGCCTGGAAGGGGACCTACTTGGACGAGCAGTACTTC. J is TRBJ2-7 and V is TRBV30, with D perhaps matching TRBD1 or TRBD2 (5 bases each). This CDR3 spans 13 amino acids. Germline lookup yields CDR1 GTSNPN and CDR2 SVGIG (reference sequence). V lost 4 bases and J 5 bases, leaving 15 bases between the germline ends. The full variable domain, with the rest looked up from reference TRBV30 and TRBJ2-7, is SQTIHQWPATLVQPVGSPLSLECTVEGTSNPNLYWYRQAAGRGLQLLFYSVGIGQISSEVPQNLSASRPQDRQFILSSKKLLLSDSGFYLCAWKGTYLDEQYFGPGTRLTVT.

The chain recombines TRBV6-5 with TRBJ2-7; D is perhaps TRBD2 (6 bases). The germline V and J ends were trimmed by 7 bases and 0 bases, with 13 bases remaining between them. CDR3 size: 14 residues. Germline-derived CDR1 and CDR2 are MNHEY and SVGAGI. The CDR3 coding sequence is TGTGCCAGCAACCGGGACTTAAACTCCTACGAGCAGTACTTC. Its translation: CASNRDLNSYEQYF.

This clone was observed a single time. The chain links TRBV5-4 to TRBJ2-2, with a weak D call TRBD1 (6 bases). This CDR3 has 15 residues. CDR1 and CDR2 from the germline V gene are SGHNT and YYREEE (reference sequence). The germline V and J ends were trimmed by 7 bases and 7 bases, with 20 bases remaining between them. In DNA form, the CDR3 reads TGTGCCAGCGGATATGGTAGGACAGAGTTCGGGGAGCTGTTTTTT. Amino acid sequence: CASGYGRTEFGELFF.

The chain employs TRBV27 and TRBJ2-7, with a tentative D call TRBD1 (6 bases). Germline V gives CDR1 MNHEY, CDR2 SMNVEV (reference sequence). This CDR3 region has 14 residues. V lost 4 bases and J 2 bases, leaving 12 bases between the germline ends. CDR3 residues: CASSSLDSTYEQYF. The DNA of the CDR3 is TGTGCCAGCAGTTCCTTGGACAGTACCTACGAGCAGTACTTC.

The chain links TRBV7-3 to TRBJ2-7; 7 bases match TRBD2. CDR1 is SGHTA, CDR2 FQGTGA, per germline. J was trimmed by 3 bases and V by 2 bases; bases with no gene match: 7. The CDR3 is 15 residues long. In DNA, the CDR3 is TGTGCCAGCAGCTTATCGGTGGGAGGGGACTACGAGCAGTACTTC. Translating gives CASSLSVGGDYEQYF. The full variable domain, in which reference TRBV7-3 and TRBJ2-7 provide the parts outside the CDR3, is GAGVSQTPSNKVTEKGKYVELRCDPISGHTALYWYRQSLGQGPEFLIYFQGTGAADDSGLPNDRFFAVRPEGSVSTLKIQRTERGDSAVYLCASSLSVGGDYEQYFGPGTRLTVT.

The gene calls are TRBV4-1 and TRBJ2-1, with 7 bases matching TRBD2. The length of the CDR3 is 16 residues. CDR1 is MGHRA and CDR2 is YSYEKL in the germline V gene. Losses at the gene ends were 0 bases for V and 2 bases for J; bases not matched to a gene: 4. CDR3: CASSQEASGAYNEQFF. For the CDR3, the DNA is TGCGCCAGCAGCCAAGAAGCCAGCGGGGCCTACAATGAGCAGTTCTTC.

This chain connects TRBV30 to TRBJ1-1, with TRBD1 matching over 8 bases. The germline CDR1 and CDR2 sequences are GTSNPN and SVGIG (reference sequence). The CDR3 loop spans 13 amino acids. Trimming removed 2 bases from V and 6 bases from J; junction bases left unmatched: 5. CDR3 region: CAWSQGALAEAFF. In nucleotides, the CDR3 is TGTGCCTGGAGTCAGGGGGCCCTCGCTGAAGCTTTCTTT.

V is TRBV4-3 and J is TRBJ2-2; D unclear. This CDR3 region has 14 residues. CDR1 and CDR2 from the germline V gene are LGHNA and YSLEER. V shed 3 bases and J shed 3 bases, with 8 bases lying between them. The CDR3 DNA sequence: TGCGCCAGCAGCCAGGCCGGTTACACCGGGGAGCTGTTTTTT. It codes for CASSQAGYTGELFF.

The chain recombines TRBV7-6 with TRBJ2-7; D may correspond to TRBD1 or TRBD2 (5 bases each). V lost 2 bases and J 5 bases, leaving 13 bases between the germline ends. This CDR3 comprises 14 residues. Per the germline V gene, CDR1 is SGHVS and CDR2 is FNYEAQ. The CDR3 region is CASSLQGPRDEQYF. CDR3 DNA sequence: TGTGCCAGCAGCTTACAGGGACCCCGCGACGAGCAGTACTTC.

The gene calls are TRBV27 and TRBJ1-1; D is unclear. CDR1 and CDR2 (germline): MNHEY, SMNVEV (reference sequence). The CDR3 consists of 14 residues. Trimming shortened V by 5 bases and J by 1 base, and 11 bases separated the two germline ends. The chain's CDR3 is CASSVGLGNTEAFF. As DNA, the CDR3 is TGTGCCAGCAGTGTGGGGTTGGGGAACACTGAAGCTTTCTTT.

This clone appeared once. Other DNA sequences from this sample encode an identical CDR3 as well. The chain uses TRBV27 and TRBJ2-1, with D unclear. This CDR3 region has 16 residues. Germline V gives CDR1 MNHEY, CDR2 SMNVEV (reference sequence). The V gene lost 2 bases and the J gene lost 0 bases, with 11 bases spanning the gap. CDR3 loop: CASSLMAPSSYNEQFF. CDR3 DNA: TGTGCCAGCAGTTTAATGGCGCCAAGCTCCTACAATGAGCAGTTCTTC.

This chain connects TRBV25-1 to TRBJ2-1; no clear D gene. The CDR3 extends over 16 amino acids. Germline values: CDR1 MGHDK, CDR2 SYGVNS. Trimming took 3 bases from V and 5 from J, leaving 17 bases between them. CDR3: CASSDSASIIHNEQFF. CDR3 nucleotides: TGTGCCAGCAGTGACTCCGCCTCCATCATACACAATGAGCAGTTCTTC.

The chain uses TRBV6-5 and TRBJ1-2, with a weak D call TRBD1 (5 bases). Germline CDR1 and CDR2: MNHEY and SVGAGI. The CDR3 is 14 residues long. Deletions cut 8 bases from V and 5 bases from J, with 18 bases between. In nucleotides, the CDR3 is TGTGCCAGCGCCCACGGGGGGGGGAAGTATGGCTACACCTTC. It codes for CASAHGGGKYGYTF.

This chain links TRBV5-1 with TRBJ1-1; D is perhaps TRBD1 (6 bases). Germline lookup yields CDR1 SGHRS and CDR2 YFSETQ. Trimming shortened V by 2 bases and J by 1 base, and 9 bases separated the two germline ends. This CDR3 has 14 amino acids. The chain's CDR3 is CASSFLGANTEAFF. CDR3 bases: TGCGCCAGCAGCTTTTTGGGGGCGAACACTGAAGCTTTCTTT.

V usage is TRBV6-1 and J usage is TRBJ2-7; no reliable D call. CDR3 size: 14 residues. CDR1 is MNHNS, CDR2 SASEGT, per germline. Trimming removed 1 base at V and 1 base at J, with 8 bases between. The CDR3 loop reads CASSEGVRSYEQYF. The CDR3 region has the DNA TGTGCCAGCAGTGAAGGGGTCAGGTCCTACGAGCAGTACTTC.

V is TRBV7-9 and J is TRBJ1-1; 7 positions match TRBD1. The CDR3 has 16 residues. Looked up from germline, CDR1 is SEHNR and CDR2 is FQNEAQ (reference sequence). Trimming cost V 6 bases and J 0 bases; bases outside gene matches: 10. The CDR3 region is CASRGARQGMNTEAFF. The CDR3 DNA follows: TGTGCCAGCAGGGGAGCCAGACAGGGAATGAACACTGAAGCTTTCTTT.

CDR3 region: CASSSTPLGRSEAFF. The CDR3 DNA is TGTGCCAGCAGCTCTACTCCCCTGGGGAGGTCTGAAGCTTTCTTT. The chain recombines TRBV7-9 with TRBJ1-1; D is unresolved. V lost 4 bases, J lost 6 bases, and 18 bases lay in between. Germline V gene sequence: CDR1 SEHNR, CDR2 FQNEAQ (reference sequence). CDR3 length: 15 amino acids.

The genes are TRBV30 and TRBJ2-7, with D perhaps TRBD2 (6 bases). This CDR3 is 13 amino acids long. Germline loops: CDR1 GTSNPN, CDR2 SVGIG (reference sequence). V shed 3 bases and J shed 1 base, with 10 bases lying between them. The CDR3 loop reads CAWRPRGSYEQYF. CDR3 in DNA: TGTGCCTGGAGGCCTCGGGGGTCCTACGAGCAGTACTTC. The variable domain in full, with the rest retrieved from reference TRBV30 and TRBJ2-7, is SQTIHQWPATLVQPVGSPLSLECTVEGTSNPNLYWYRQAAGRGLQLLFYSVGIGQISSEVPQNLSASRPQDRQFILSSKKLLLSDSGFYLCAWRPRGSYEQYFGPGTRLTVT.

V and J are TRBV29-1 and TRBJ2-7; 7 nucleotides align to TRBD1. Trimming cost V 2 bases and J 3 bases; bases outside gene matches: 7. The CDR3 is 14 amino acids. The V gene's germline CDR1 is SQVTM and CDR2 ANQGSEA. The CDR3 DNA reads TGCAGCGTTGAACGACTGAACAGGGGCTACGAGCAGTACTTC. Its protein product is CSVERLNRGYEQYF.

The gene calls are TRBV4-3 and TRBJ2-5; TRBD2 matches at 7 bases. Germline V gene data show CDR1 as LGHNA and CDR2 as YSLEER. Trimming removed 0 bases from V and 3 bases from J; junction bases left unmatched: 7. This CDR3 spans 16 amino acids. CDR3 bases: TGCGCCAGCAGCCAAGATTGGGAGGGCGCTGAAGAGACCCAGTACTTC. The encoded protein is CASSQDWEGAEETQYF.

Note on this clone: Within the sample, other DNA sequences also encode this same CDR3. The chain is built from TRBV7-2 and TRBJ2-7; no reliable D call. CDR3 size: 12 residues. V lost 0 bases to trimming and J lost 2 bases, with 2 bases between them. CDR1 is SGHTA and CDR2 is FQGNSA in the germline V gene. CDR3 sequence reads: CASSLAPYEQYF. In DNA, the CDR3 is TGTGCCAGCAGCTTAGCTCCCTACGAGCAGTACTTC.

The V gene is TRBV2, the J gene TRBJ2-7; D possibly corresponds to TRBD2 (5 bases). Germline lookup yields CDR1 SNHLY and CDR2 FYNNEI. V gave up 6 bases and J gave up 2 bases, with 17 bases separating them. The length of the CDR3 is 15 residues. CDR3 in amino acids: CASSGRELTPYEQYF. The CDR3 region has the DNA TGTGCCAGCAGCGGCCGGGAACTAACTCCCTACGAGCAGTACTTC.

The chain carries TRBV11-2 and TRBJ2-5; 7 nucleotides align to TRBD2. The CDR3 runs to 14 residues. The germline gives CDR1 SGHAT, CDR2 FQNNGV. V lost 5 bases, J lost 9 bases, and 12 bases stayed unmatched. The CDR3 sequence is CASSQASGTNAQYF. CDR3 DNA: TGTGCCAGCAGCCAGGCTAGCGGAACTAACGCCCAGTACTTC.

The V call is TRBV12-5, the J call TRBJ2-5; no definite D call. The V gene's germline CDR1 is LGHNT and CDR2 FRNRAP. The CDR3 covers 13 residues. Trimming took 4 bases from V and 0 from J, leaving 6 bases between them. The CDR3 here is CASGYGYQETQYF. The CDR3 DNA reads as TGTGCTAGTGGTTACGGGTACCAAGAGACCCAGTACTTC.

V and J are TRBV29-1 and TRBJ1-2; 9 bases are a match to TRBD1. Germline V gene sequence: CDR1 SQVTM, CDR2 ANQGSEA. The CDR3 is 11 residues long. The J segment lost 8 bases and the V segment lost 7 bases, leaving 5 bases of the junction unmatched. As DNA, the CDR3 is TGCAGCGGCGGGACAGGGAACGGCTACACCTTC. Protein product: CSGGTGNGYTF.